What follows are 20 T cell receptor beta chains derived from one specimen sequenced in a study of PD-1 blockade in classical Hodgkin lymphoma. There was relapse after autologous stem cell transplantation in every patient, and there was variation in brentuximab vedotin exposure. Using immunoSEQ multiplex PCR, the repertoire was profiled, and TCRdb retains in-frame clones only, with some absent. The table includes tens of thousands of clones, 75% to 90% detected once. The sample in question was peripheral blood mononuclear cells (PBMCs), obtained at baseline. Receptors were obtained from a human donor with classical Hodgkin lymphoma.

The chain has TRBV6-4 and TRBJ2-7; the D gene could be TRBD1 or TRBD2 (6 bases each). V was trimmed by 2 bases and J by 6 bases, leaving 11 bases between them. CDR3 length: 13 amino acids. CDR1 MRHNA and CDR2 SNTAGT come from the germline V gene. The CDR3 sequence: CASSDQPGAEQYF. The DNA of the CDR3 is TGTGCCAGCAGTGACCAGCCGGGGGCCGAGCAGTACTTC.

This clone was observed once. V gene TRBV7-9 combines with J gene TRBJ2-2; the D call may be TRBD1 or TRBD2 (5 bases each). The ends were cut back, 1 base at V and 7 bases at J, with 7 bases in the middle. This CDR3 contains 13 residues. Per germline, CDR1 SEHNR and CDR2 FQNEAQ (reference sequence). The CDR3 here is CASSLVGGGELFF. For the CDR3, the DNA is TGTGCCAGCAGCTTAGTTGGGGGCGGGGAGCTGTTTTTT.

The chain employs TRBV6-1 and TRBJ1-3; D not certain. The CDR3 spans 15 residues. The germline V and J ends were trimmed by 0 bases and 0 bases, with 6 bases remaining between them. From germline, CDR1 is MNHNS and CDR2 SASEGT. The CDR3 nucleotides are TGTGCCAGCAGTGAAGCGCAGAGCTCTGGAAACACCATATATTTT. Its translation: CASSEAQSSGNTIYF.

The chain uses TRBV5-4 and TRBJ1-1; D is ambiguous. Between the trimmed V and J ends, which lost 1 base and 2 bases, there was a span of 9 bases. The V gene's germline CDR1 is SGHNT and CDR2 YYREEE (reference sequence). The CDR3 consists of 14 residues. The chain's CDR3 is CASSLWAGNTEAFF. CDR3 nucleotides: TGTGCCAGCAGCTTGTGGGCAGGTAACACTGAAGCTTTCTTT.

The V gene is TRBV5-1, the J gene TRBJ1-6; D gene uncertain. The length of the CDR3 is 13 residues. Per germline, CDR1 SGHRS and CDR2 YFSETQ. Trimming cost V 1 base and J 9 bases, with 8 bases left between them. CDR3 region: CASSLLLASPLHF. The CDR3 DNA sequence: TGCGCCAGCAGCTTGTTGCTAGCTTCACCCCTCCACTTT.

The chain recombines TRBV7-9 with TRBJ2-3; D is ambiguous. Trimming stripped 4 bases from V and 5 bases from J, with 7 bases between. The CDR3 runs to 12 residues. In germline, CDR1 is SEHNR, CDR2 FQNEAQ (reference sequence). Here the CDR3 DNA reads TGTGCCAGCAGCTCCCTAGGAGATACGCAGTATTTT. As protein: CASSSLGDTQYF.

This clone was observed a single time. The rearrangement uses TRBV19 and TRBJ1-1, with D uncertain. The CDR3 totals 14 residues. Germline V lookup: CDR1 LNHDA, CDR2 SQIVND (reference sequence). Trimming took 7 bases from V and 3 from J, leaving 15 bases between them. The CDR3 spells CASTLDLVDTEAFF. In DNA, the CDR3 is TGTGCCAGTACCCTCGACCTCGTCGACACTGAAGCTTTCTTT.

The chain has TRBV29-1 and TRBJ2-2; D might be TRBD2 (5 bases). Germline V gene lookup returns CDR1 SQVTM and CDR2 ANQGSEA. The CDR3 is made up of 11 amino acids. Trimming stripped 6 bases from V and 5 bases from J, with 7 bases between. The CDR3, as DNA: TGCAGCGTGGAGGAGACCGGGGAGCTGTTTTTT. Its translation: CSVEETGELFF.

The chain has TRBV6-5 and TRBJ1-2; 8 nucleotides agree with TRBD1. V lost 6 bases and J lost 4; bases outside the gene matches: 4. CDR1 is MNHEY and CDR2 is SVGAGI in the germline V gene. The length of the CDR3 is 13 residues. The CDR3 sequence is CASSLDRGYGYTF. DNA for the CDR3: TGTGCCAGCAGCCTCGACAGGGGCTATGGCTACACCTTC.

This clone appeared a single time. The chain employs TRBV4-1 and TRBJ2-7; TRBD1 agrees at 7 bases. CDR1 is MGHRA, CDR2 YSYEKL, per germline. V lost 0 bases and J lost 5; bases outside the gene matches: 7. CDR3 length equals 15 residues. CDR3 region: CASSQERDRYNEQYF. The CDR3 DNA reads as TGCGCCAGCAGCCAAGAACGGGACAGATATAACGAGCAGTACTTC.

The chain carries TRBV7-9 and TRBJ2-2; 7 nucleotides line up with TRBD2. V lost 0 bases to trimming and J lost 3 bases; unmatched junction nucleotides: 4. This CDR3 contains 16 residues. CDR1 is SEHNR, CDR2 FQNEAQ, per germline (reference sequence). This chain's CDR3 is CASSLAGLFHTGELFF. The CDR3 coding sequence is TGTGCCAGCAGCTTAGCGGGACTATTTCACACCGGGGAGCTGTTTTTT.

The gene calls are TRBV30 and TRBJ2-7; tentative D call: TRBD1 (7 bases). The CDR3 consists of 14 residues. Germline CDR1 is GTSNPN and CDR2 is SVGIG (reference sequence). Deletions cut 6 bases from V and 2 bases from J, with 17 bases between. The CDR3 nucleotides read TGTGCCTGTTCTCCGGGGGACAGTACCTACGAGCAGTACTTC. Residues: CACSPGDSTYEQYF.

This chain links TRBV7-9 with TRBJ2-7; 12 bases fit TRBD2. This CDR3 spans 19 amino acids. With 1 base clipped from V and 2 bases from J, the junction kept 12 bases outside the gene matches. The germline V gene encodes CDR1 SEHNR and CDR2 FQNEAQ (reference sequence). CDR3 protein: CASSLDWSTSGGFPYEQYF. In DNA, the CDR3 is TGTGCCAGCAGCTTAGATTGGTCGACTAGCGGGGGTTTTCCCTACGAGCAGTACTTC.

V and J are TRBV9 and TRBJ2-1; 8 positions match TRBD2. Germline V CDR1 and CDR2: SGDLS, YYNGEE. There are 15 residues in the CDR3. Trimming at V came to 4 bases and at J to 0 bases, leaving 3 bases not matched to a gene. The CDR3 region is CASSSAGDSYNEQFF. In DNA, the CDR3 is TGTGCCAGCAGCTCAGCGGGAGACTCCTACAATGAGCAGTTCTTC.

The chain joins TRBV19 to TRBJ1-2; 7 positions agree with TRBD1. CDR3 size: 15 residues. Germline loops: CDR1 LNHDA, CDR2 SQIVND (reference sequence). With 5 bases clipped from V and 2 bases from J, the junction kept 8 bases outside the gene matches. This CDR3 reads CASSGPGQLNYGYTF. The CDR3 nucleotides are TGTGCCAGTAGTGGGCCGGGACAGCTAAACTATGGCTACACCTTC.

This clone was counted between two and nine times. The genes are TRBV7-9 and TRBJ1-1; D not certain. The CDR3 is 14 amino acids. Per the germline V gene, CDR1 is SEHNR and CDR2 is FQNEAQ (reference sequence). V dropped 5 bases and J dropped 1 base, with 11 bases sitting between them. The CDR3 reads CASSHDLRNTEAFF. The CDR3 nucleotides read TGTGCCAGCAGCCACGACCTCAGGAACACTGAAGCTTTCTTT.

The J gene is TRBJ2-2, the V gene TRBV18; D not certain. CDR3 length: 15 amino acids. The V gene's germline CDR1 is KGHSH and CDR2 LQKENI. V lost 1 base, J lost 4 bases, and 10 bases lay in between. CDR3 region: CASSPLRLATGELFF. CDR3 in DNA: TGTGCCAGCTCACCACTGCGACTGGCCACCGGGGAGCTGTTTTTT.

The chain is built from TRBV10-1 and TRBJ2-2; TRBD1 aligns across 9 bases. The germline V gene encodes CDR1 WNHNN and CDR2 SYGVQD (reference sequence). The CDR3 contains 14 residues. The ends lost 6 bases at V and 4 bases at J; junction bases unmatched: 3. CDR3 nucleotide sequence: TGCGCCAGCAGACCGGGACAGGGCACCGGGGAGCTGTTTTTT. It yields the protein CASRPGQGTGELFF.

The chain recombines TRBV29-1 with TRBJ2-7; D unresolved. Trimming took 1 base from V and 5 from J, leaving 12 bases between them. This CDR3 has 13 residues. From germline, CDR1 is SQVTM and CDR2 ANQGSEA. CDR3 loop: CSVEGSITHEQYF. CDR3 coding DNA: TGCAGCGTTGAAGGGAGCATCACCCACGAGCAGTACTTC.

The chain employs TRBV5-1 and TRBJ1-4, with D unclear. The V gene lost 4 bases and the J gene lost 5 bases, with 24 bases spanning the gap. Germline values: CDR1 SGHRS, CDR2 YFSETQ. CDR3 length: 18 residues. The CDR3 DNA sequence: TGCGCCAGCAGCCCGGTTATCGGGAAAGTGGGAAAGAATGAAAAACTGTTTTTT. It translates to CASSPVIGKVGKNEKLFF.